The 3 T cell receptor beta chains below were found in one sample sequenced in a study of T cell responses to AZD1222 COVID-19 vaccine. Assay used: immunoSEQ multiplex PCR; TCRdb lists only in-frame clones, some missing. The profile covers fewer than 140,000 clones, with roughly 88% appearing a single time and 8% taken by the ten largest. Sample: peripheral blood, taken 28 days after the second AZD1222 dose. The receptors were sampled from an adult who received the AZD1222 COVID-19 vaccine.

The chain links TRBV6-5 to TRBJ1-6, with D uncertain. Germline CDR1 reads MNHEY; CDR2 reads SVGAGI. The CDR3 is 16 amino acids. V dropped 4 bases and J dropped 5 bases, with 15 bases sitting between them. CDR3 protein: CASSSRTRPNNSPLHF. CDR3 bases: TGTGCCAGCAGTTCACGGACCAGGCCAAATAATTCACCCCTCCACTTT.

The chain links TRBV5-1 to TRBJ2-6; D is unclear. Per germline, CDR1 SGHRS and CDR2 YFSETQ. This CDR3 has 15 amino acids. Trimming stripped 4 bases from V and 4 bases from J, with 12 bases between. The CDR3 coding sequence is TGCGCCAGCAGCCCAGGAAGCCCCGGGGCCAACGTCCTGACTTTC. The encoded protein is CASSPGSPGANVLTF.

V and J are TRBV4-3 and TRBJ2-5; a weak D match, TRBD2 (5 bases). Germline V gene lookup returns CDR1 LGHNA and CDR2 YSLEER. The ends were cut back, 4 bases at V and 2 bases at J, with 17 bases in the middle. The CDR3 consists of 16 residues. The CDR3 sequence: CASSPSAGGFQETQYF. The CDR3 bases are TGCGCCAGCAGCCCGTCCGCGGGTGGATTTCAAGAGACCCAGTACTTC.